This TCR beta chain was sequenced for a study of blood T cell repertoires in COVID-19. Looking at the study overall: Sources were T cells, B-cell-depleted T cells, or PBMCs; the material itself was cDNA or gDNA.

Original data processing: Reference gene primer amplification yielded estimated nucleated cell counts. Produced via immunoSEQ multiplex PCR; TCRdb's table is partial and in-frame only. Clone size and V and J calls were adopted from that table, with D and trimming inferred from the DNA. The table shows 150,000 or so clones, with roughly 90% occurring only once. Study members were between roughly 18 and 89 years old and lived in roughly 24 US regions. Researchers sorted participants into cohorts using their self-reported clinical history. The sequence derives from a woman aged 40 to 49 who had been exposed to COVID-19. The sequencing input was PBMCs or T cells enriched from blood (not recorded which).

CDR3 loop: CASSLAPGQGENEQFF. Here the CDR3 DNA reads TGTGCCAGCAGCTTAGCCCCGGGACAGGGGGAGAATGAGCAGTTCTTC. The chain uses TRBV7-9 and TRBJ2-1; 11 nucleotides align to TRBD1. The J segment lost 7 bases and the V segment lost 0 bases, leaving 5 bases of the junction unmatched. CDR3 length equals 16 residues. Germline CDR1 reads SEHNR; CDR2 reads FQNEAQ (reference sequence).